This T cell receptor (beta chain) was sequenced for a study of preoperative IRX-2 immunotherapy in early breast cancer. Clones were read by immunoSEQ multiplex PCR, and TCRdb kept only the in-frame ones, dropping some. The table has roughly 30,000 clones, roughly four fifths seen once. Regarding treatment: preoperative locoregional IRX-2 cytokine immunotherapy. Preoperative locoregional IRX-2 cytokine immunotherapy was tested in the phase Ib source study. The receptor comes from a human donor with breast cancer. Sample collection was performed from a patient treated with IRX-2 immunotherapy.

The CDR3 nucleotides read TGTGCCAGCAGCTTATCGGAGGCCGGAGTGGGGCAGTATTTT. This codes for CASSLSEAGVGQYF. The chain employs TRBV7-1 and TRBJ2-3, with TRBD2 as a possible D gene (5 bases). TRBV7-1 is designated an ORF whose function remains uncertain. Trimming took off 4 bases at V and 11 bases at J, with 19 bases between the two ends. This CDR3 region has 14 residues.